The 8 T cell receptor beta chains given below trace back to one sample, sequenced in a study of cytomegalovirus exposure and HLA in healthy donors. PCR employed 60 Vbeta and 13 Jbeta primers. Produced via immunoSEQ multiplex PCR; TCRdb's table is partial and in-frame only. The sample records over 100,000 clones, around 79% being singletons. Sequencing was carried out using PBMCs. The receptors were gathered from a woman in her 40s in good health and CMV-seropositive.

The chain joins TRBV6-1 to TRBJ2-5, with D perhaps matching TRBD2 (7 bases). Germline CDR1 is MNHNS and CDR2 is SASEGT. The CDR3 covers 15 residues. Deletions cut 6 bases from V and 5 bases from J, with 19 bases between. The CDR3 loop reads CASRDRGGAQETQYF. DNA of the CDR3: TGTGCCAGCAGGGACCGTGGGGGGGCGCAGGAGACCCAGTACTTC.

The chain combines TRBV19 with TRBJ2-6, with TRBD2 matching over 12 bases. This CDR3 has 19 amino acids. V dropped 5 bases and J dropped 0; count of bases not matched to a gene: 8. Germline-derived CDR1 and CDR2 are LNHDA and SQIVND (reference sequence). This chain's CDR3 is CASSSSGLAGFSGANVLTF. The CDR3 bases are TGTGCCAGTAGTTCCTCGGGACTAGCGGGTTTCTCTGGGGCCAACGTCCTGACTTTC.

The CDR3 loop is CASSYSNPGSYEQYF. The CDR3 DNA follows: TGTGCCAGCAGTTACTCGAACCCCGGGAGCTACGAGCAGTACTTC. The genes are TRBV6-6 and TRBJ2-5, with a possible D match to TRBD2 (6 bases). The J call may be incorrect, as the DNA end agrees better with TRBJ2-7. Germline CDR1 is MNHNY and CDR2 is SVGAGI (reference sequence). This CDR3 has 15 amino acids.

This clone was recorded only once. V and J are TRBV7-3 and TRBJ1-1, with 9 nucleotides matching TRBD1. Germline CDR1 is SGHTA and CDR2 is FQGTGA. The CDR3 is 16 residues long. The V gene end was trimmed by 5 bases and the J gene end by 0 bases; junction bases not matched to a gene: 7. The CDR3 loop is CASSPDRGIMNTEAFF. CDR3 nucleotides: TGTGCCAGCAGCCCGGACAGGGGAATTATGAACACTGAAGCTTTCTTT.

This clone showed up just a few times. The CDR3 region has the DNA TGCGCCAGCAGCCCTACGACAGGGTCTGGGGCCAACGTCCTGACTTTC. Its translation: CASSPTTGSGANVLTF. The chain has TRBV5-1 and TRBJ2-6, with TRBD1 identical over 7 bases. V shed 4 bases and J 1 base; nucleotides not matched to a gene: 5. CDR3 length: 16 amino acids. Germline V gene lookup returns CDR1 SGHRS and CDR2 YFSETQ.

The V and J genes are TRBV9 and TRBJ2-6, with no clear D. Trimming shortened V by 2 bases and J by 6 bases, and 9 bases separated the two germline ends. The germline V gene has CDR1 SGDLS and CDR2 YYNGEE. This CDR3 spans 14 amino acids. CDR3 sequence: CASSVSTPANVLTF. The CDR3 coding sequence is TGTGCCAGCAGCGTCTCAACTCCGGCCAACGTCCTGACTTTC.

V gene TRBV29-1 combines with J gene TRBJ1-1, with a weak D call TRBD1 (6 bases). V was trimmed by 3 bases and J by 4 bases, leaving 9 bases between them. The germline gives CDR1 SQVTM, CDR2 ANQGSEA. CDR3 length: 12 amino acids. Here the CDR3 reads CSVDQGITEAFF. In DNA, the CDR3 is TGCAGCGTTGACCAGGGGATCACTGAAGCTTTCTTT.

This clone was seen a single time. V is TRBV5-8 and J is TRBJ2-5; perhaps TRBD2 as D (6 bases). The CDR3 covers 14 residues. V lost 4 bases and J 5 bases, leaving 15 bases between the germline ends. Germline CDR1 reads SGHTS; CDR2 reads YDEGEE. DNA of the CDR3: TGTGCCAGCAGCCGGGGCTCGGGGAGGGAGACCCAGTACTTC. Translated, it gives CASSRGSGRETQYF.